Reported below is one T cell receptor beta chain. Antigen unknown. This entry belongs to a study of T cell responses to AZD1222 COVID-19 vaccine. General study results and limits: After the peak T cell response, and only then, were repertoires sampled. The donor cohort was predominantly white British with a female majority, and clonal diversity may have been underestimated.

The method was immunoSEQ multiplex PCR; TCRdb's version includes in-frame clones alone and lacks a portion of them. The sample consists of approximately 180,000 clones, approximately 92% of them appearing once. The specimen was peripheral blood, collected 28 days after the second dose of the MenACWY control vaccine. The TCR comes from an adult who received the MenACWY meningococcal vaccine as a control.

For the CDR3, the DNA is TGCGCCAGCAGCCTGGGACAGGGAGTTTCCGCGGACTATGGCTACACCTTC. It is translated as CASSLGQGVSADYGYTF. The chain uses TRBV4-1 and TRBJ1-2; 9 bases are shared with TRBD1. V shed 4 bases, J shed 3 bases, and the junction held 12 bases outside the gene matches. Per the germline V gene, CDR1 is MGHRA and CDR2 is YSYEKL. This CDR3 is built from 17 residues.